Listed below are T cell receptor beta chains from one sample, sequenced in a study of cytomegalovirus exposure and HLA in healthy donors. Using immunoSEQ multiplex PCR, the repertoire was profiled, and TCRdb retains in-frame clones only, with some absent. The sample records 200,000 or so clones, over 70% being singletons. The specimen sequenced was PBMCs. The source is a man younger than 45 in good health and CMV-seronegative. Both conserved end residues are part of each CDR3. D genes are given only for firm matches. Size tells how often a clone was seen (once, few, many) or the class of an expanded clone, and some rows leave it out.

j_call v_call clone_size d_call cdr3_nt cdr3_aa
TRBJ2-7 TRBV6-5 . . TGTGCCAGCAGTCCACGGTTGTATAGCTCCTACGAGCAGTACTTC CASSPRLYSSYEQYF
TRBJ2-7 TRBV5-1 . . TGCGCCAGCAGCTTGGGCGATTGGGTGGCGGGGCCCTACGAGCAGTACTTC CASSLGDWVAGPYEQYF
TRBJ2-1 TRBV7-8 . TRBD2 TGTGCCAGCAGCGAAGCGACTAGCGGGAGGGCAGCGAATGAGCAGTTCTTC CASSEATSGRAANEQFF
TRBJ2-3 TRBV10-2 . TRBD2 TGCGCCGGAGGGCGGGGGGGGAGCACAGATACGCAGTATTTT CAGGRGGSTDTQYF
TRBJ2-3 TRBV4-2 . . TGTGCCAGCAGCCAATCTCCCGGGGGTTCCCCCGGCACAGATACGCAGTATTTT CASSQSPGGSPGTDTQYF
TRBJ1-4 TRBV4-2 . . TGTGCCAGCAGCCAAGTTCGGGGATTAAGTGAAAAACTGTTTTTT CASSQVRGLSEKLFF
TRBJ2-7 TRBV19 . . TGTGCCAGTAGTGACACTCAAGCCTTCTACGAGCAGTACTTC CASSDTQAFYEQYF
TRBJ1-1 TRBV25-1 . . TGTGCCAGCAGTGACCCAGGGCGTGGCACTGAAGCTTTCTTT CASSDPGRGTEAFF
TRBJ1-1 TRBV14 . . TGTGCCAGCAGCCCGAGTTCGAACACTGAAGCTTTCTTT CASSPSSNTEAFF
TRBJ2-7 TRBV4-1 . TRBD1 TGCGCCAGCAGCCACGACAGGGGCCCCTACGAGCAGTACTTC CASSHDRGPYEQYF
TRBJ1-5 TRBV6-5 . . TGTGCCAGCAGTGACCCCGGCGGCCAGCCCCAGCATTTT CASSDPGGQPQHF
TRBJ1-2 TRBV6-5 . TRBD1 TGTGCCAGCAGTAACACCGGGACAGGGAACCCTCGGTACACCTTC CASSNTGTGNPRYTF
TRBJ2-5 TRBV6-5 . TRBD1 TGTGCCAGCAGTACAGGGGGGGAGACCCAGTACTTC CASSTGGETQYF
TRBJ2-5 TRBV4-2 . . TGTGCCAGCAGCGAAGACGGTAGGAAGGGGGAGACCCAGTACTTC CASSEDGRKGETQYF
TRBJ1-5 TRBV28 . . TGTGCCAGCAGTTTTAGACTGAACAATCAGCCCCAGCATTTT CASSFRLNNQPQHF
TRBJ2-2 TRBV5-1 . . TGCGCCAGCAGCTCGACCGGGGAGCTGTTTTTT CASSSTGELFF
TRBJ1-5 TRBV5-4 . . TGTGCCAGCAGCTTTGGGGGCGCGAGCAATCAGCCCCAGCATTTT CASSFGGASNQPQHF
TRBJ1-6 TRBV18 few . TGTGCCAGCTCACCCGGATCAGGGGCAGATTCACCCCTCCACTTT CASSPGSGADSPLHF
TRBJ2-1 TRBV5-1 . . TGCGCCAGCAGCTTGGAAGGCGGGAATGAGCAGTTCTTC CASSLEGGNEQFF
TRBJ1-1 TRBV18 . . TGTGCCAGCTCACCACCTGGCAGGAACACTGAAGCTTTCTTT CASSPPGRNTEAFF
TRBJ1-2 TRBV27 once . TGTGCCAGCCCCGTGTCTAGGTACAGTCCAGGGGCTTCTAACTATGGCTACACCTTC CASPVSRYSPGASNYGYTF
TRBJ2-7 TRBV19 . TRBD1 TGTGCCAGTGAGGGACAGCCAAGGGGGGAGCAGTACTTC CASEGQPRGEQYF
TRBJ2-3 TRBV7-8 . TRBD1 TGTGCCAGCACGGACAGGGGGTATTCAGATACGCAGTATTTT CASTDRGYSDTQYF
TRBJ2-3 TRBV9 . . TGTGCCAGCAGCAGGCCCATAACAGGGATTGGTACAGATACGCAGTATTTT CASSRPITGIGTDTQYF
TRBJ2-1 TRBV11-2 . TRBD1 TGTGCCAGCAGCTTAGACAGGGGGTGGGGCAATGAGCAGTTCTTC CASSLDRGWGNEQFF
TRBJ2-5 TRBV7-9 . . TGTGCCAGCAGCTTTCCTCGGGAGACCCAGTACTTC CASSFPRETQYF
TRBJ2-5 TRBV9 once . TGTGCCAGCAGCACTCCTGCCGGGACTGGTACCAAAGAGACCCAGTACTTC CASSTPAGTGTKETQYF